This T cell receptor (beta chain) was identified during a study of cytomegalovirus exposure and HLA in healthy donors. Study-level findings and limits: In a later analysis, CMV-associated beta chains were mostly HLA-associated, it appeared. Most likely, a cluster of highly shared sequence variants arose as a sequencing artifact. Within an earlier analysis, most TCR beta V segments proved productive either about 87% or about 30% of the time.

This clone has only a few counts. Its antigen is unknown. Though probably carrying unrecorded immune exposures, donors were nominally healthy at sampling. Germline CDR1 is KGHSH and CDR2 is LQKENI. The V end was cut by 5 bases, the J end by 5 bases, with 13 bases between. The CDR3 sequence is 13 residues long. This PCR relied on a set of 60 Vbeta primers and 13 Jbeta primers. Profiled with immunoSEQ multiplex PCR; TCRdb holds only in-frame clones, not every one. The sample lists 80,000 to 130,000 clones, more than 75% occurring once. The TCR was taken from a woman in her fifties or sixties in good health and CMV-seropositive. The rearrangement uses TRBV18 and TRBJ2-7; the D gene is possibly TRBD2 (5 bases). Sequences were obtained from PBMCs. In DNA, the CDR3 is TGTGCCAGCTCATCCTCCTGGGGAGACGAGCAGTACTTC. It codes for CASSSSWGDEQYF.